The sequence of this T cell receptor beta chain was determined in a study of vaccination and CD4 T cells after COVID-19. Treatment specified: roughly ten-day PBMC culture with coronavirus spike peptide pools or control peptides (ViraFEST assay). With the Oncomine TCR Beta short-read assay, DNA from cultured CD4+ T cells was sequenced. TCRdb recomputed calls from the PCR reads with MiXCR, one row per CDR3 protein. The repertoire holds 5,500 to 6,500 distinct CDR3 sequences, with approximately 77% as singletons. Remarks on this clonotype: The antigen remains undetermined.

This TCR derives from a human donor who had recovered from COVID-19. The sequenced material came from CD4+ T cells from blood, cultured in vitro.

The CDR3 here is CASSPRKGGGRERTDTQYF. The CDR3 DNA follows: TGTGCCAGCAGCCCCCGCAAAGGGGGCGGGAGGGAGAGGACAGATACGCAGTATTTT. The chain links TRBV7-2 to TRBJ2-3, with 9 bases matching TRBD2. The CDR3 extends over 19 amino acids. Unmatched junction bases numbered 18, after V lost 5 bases and J lost 3 bases. Per the germline V gene, CDR1 is SGHTA and CDR2 is FQGNSA. Full variable domain (missing parts from reference TRBV7-2 and TRBJ2-3): GAGVSQSPSNKVTEKGKDVELRCDPISGHTALYWYRQSLGQGLEFLIYFQGNSAPDKSGLPSDRFSAERTGGSVSTLTIQRTQQEDSAVYLCASSPRKGGGRERTDTQYFGPGTRLTVL.